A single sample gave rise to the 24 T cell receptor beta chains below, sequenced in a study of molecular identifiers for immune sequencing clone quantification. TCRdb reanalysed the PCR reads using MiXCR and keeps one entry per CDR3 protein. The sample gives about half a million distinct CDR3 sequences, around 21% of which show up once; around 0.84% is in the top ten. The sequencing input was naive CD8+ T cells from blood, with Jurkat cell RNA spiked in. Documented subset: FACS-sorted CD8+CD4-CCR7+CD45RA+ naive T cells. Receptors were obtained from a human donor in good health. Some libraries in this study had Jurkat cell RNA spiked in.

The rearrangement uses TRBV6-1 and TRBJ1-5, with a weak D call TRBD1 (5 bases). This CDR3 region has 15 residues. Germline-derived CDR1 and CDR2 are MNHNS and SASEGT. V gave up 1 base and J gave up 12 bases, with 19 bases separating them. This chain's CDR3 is CASSEVWGVRTGQHF. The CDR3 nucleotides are TGTGCCAGCAGTGAAGTTTGGGGGGTGCGCACGGGCCAGCATTTT.

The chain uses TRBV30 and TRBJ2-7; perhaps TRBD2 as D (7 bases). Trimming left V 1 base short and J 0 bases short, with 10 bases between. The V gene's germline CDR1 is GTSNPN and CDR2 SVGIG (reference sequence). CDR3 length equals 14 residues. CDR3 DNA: TGTGCCTGGAGTGAAGGGGGGGGCTCCTACGAGCAGTACTTC. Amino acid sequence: CAWSEGGGSYEQYF.

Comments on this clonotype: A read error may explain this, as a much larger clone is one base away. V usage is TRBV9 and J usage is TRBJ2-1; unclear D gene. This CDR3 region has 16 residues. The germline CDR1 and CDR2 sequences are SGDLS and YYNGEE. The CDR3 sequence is CANSVFSQSSYNEQFF. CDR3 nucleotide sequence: TGTGCCAACAGCGTATTCTCCCAGAGCTCCTACAATGAGCAGTTCTTC.

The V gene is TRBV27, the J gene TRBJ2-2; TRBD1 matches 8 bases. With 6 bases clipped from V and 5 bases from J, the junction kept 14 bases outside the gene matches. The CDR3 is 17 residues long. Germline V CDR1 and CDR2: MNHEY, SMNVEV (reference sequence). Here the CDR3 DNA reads TGTGCCAGCAGCCTTAGCAGCGTGCAGGGGGCTACCGGGGAGCTGTTTTTT. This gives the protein CASSLSSVQGATGELFF.

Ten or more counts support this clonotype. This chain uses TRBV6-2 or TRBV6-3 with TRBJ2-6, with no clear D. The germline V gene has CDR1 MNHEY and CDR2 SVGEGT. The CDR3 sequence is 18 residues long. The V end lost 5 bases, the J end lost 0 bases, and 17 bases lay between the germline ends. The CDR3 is CASSIPIIESSGANVLTF. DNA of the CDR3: TGTGCCAGCAGTATTCCCATAATTGAGAGCTCTGGGGCCAACGTCCTGACTTTC.

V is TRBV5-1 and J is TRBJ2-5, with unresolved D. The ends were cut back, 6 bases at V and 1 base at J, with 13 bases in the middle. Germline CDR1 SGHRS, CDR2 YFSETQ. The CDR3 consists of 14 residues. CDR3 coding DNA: TGCGCCAGCAAGCCGGAGAGCGCCCAAGAGACCCAGTACTTC. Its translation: CASKPESAQETQYF.

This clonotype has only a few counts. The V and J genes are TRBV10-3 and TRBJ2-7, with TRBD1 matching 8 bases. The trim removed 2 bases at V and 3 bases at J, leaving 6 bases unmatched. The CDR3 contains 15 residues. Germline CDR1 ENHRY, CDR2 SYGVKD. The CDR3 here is CAISEPGTGFYEQYF. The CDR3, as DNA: TGTGCCATCAGTGAGCCCGGGACAGGCTTCTACGAGCAGTACTTC.

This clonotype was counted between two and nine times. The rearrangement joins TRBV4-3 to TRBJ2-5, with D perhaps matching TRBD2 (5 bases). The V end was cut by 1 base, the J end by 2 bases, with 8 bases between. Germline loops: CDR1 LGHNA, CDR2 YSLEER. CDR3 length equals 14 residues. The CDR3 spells CASSQVRGQETQYF. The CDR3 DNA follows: TGCGCCAGCAGCCAAGTCCGAGGGCAAGAGACCCAGTACTTC.

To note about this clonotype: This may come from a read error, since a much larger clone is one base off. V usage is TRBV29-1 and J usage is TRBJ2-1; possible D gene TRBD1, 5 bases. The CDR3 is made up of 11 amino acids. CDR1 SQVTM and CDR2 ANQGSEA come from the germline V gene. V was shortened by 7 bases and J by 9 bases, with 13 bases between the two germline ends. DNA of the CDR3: TGCAGCGCCAGGGATTTCGGTGAGCAGTTCTTC. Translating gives CSARDFGEQFF.

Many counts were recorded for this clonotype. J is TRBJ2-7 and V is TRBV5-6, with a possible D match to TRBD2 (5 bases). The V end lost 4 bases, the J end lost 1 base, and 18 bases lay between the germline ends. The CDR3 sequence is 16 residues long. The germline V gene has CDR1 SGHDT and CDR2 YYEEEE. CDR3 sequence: CASSPASGRVSYEQYF. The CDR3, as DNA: TGTGCCAGCAGCCCCGCTTCGGGAAGGGTGTCCTACGAGCAGTACTTC.

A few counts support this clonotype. The CDR3 nucleotides read TGTGCCAGCAGTAAGACGGCTACGGGAGTGAACACTGAAGCTTTCTTT. It codes for CASSKTATGVNTEAFF. The chain recombines TRBV6-9 with TRBJ1-1; D remains unclear. From germline, CDR1 is MNHGY and CDR2 SVAAGI. Trimming took 5 bases from V and 0 from J, leaving 16 bases between them. The CDR3 extends over 16 amino acids.

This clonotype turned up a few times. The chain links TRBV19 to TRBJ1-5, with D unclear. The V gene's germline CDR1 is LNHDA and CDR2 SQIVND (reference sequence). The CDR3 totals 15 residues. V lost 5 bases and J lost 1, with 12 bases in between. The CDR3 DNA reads TGTGCCAGTAGTCCCGGGAGTAGGAGCAATCAGCCCCAGCATTTT. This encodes CASSPGSRSNQPQHF.

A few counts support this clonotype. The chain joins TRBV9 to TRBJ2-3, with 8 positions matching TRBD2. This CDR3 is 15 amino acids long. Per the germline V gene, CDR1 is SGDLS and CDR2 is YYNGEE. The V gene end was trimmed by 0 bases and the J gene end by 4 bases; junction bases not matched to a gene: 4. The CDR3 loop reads CASSVAGGGADTQYF. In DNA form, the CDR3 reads TGTGCCAGCAGCGTAGCGGGGGGGGGGGCAGATACGCAGTATTTT.

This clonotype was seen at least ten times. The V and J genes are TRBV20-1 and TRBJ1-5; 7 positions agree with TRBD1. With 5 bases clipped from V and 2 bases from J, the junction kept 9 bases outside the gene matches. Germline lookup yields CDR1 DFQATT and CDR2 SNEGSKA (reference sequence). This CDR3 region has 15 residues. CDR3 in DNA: TGCAGTGCTGGCCGACAGGGTCAGGGCAATCAGCCCCAGCATTTT. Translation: CSAGRQGQGNQPQHF.

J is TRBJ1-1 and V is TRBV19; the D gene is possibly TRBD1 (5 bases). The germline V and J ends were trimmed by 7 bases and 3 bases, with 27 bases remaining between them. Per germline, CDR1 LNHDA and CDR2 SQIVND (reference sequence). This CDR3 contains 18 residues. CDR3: CASTPTLGPATTDTEAFF. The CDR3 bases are TGTGCCAGTACCCCGACCCTGGGGCCCGCTACAACGGACACTGAAGCTTTCTTT.

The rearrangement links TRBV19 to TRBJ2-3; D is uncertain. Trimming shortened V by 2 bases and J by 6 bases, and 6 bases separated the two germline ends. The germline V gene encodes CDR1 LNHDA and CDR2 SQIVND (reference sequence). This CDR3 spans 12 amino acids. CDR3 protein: CASSISVDTQYF. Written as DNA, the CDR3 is TGTGCCAGTAGTATAAGTGTGGATACGCAGTATTTT.

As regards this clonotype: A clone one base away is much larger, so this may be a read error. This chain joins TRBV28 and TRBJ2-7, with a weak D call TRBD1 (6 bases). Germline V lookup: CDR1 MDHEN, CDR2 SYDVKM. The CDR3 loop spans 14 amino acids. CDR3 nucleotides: TGTACCAGCAGCCGCAGGGGCAGGACGTACGAGCAGTACTTC. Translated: CTSSRRGRTYEQYF.

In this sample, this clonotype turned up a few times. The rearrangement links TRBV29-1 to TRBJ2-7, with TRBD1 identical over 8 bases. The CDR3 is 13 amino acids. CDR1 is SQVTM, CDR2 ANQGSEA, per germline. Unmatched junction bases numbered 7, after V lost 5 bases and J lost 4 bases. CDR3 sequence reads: CSVTGGNMYEQYF. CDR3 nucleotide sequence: TGCAGCGTTACAGGGGGTAATATGTACGAGCAGTACTTC.

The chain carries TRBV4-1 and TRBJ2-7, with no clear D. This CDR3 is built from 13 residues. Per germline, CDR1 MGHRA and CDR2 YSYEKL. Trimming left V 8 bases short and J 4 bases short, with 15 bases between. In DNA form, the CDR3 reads TGCGCCAGCGGATACGACACGGAGTACGAGCAGTACTTC. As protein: CASGYDTEYEQYF.

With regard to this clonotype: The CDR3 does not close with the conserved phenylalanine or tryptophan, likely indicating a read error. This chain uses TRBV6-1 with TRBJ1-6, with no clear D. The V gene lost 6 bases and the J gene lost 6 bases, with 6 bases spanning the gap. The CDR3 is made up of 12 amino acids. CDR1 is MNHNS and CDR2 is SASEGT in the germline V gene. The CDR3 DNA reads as TGTGCCAGCAGAACAGCTAATTCACCCCTCCACTGT. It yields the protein CASRTANSPLHC.

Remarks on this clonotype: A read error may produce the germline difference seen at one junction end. Written as DNA, the CDR3 is TGTACCAGCAGTGTGATAGGGACCAATCAGCCCCAGCATTTT. As protein: CTSSVIGTNQPQHF. The chain uses TRBV2 and TRBJ1-5, with D perhaps TRBD1 (5 bases). The CDR3 consists of 14 residues. Germline values: CDR1 SNHLY, CDR2 FYNNEI.

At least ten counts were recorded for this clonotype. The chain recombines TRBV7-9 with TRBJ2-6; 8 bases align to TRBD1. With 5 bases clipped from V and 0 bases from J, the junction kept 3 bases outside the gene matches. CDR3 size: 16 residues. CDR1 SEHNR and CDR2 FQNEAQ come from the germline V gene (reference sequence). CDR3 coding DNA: TGTGCCAGCAGCCCTCAGGGGGCCTCTGGGGCCAACGTCCTGACTTTC. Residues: CASSPQGASGANVLTF.

The CDR3 spells CASSLLIFGGDEAFF. For the CDR3, the DNA is TGTGCCAGCAGCTTATTAATTTTCGGGGGAGATGAAGCTTTCTTT. This chain connects TRBV7-6 to TRBJ1-1; D perhaps matches TRBD1 (5 bases). With 2 bases removed from V and 7 bases from J, the gap between germline ends came to 17 bases. The CDR3 is 15 amino acids. In germline, CDR1 is SGHVS, CDR2 FNYEAQ.

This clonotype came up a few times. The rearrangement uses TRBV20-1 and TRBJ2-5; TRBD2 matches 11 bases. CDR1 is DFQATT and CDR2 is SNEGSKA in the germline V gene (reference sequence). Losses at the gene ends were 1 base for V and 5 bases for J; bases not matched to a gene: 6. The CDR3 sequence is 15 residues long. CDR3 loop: CSARGGSGRGETQYF. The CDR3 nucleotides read TGCAGTGCTAGAGGCGGTAGCGGGAGGGGTGAGACCCAGTACTTC.